The present T cell receptor beta chain was sequenced within a study of beta chain features in type 1 diabetes. This clone was observed many times. The germline V gene encodes CDR1 SQVTM and CDR2 ANQGSEA. The CDR3 has 13 residues. With V trimmed by 1 base and J by 8 bases, 6 bases remained unmatched. Isolated RNA was reverse transcribed in full, so expressed TCRB transcripts were sequenced. Only in-frame clones appear in the TCRdb table, and some are missing; sequencing was by immunoSEQ multiplex PCR. The top ten hold about 0.61% of the sample, which has about 130,000 clones, just over 9% seen once. The receptor's source is a man younger than 35 in good health. Sequenced input: central memory CD4+ T cells from blood. The rearrangement uses TRBV29-1 and TRBJ1-2, with 8 bases fitting TRBD1. CDR3 sequence: CSVEGTGSWGYTF. The DNA for the CDR3 is TGCAGCGTTGAAGGGACAGGGAGTTGGGGCTACACCTTC.